This T cell receptor (beta chain) was observed in a study of T cells of healthy individuals. The germline V and J ends were trimmed by 8 bases and 0 bases, with 10 bases remaining between them. Germline CDR1 KGHDR, CDR2 SFDVKD. This CDR3 spans 13 amino acids. TCRdb itself ran the 5' RACE reads through MiXCR, one entry per CDR3 protein. Here the sample spans about 53,000 distinct CDR3 sequences, about 15% being singletons. The receptor was derived from a human donor in good health. The chain couples TRBV24-1 to TRBJ2-7; possibly TRBD2 for D (6 bases). DNA for the CDR3: TGTGCCACCAATCTAGCGTACTCCTACGAGCAGTACTTC. Its protein is CATNLAYSYEQYF.